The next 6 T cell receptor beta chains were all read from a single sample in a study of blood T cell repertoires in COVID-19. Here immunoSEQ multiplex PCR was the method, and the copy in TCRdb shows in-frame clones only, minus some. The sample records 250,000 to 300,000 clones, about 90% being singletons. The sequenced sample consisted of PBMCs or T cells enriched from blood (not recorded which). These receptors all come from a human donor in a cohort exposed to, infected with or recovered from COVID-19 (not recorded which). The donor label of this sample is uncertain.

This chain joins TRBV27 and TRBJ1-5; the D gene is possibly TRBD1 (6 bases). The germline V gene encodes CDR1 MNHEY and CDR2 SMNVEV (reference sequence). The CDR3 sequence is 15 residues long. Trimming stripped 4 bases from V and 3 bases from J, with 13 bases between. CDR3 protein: CASSSQGWLNQPQHF. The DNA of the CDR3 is TGTGCCAGCAGTTCCCAGGGGTGGCTCAATCAGCCCCAGCATTTT.

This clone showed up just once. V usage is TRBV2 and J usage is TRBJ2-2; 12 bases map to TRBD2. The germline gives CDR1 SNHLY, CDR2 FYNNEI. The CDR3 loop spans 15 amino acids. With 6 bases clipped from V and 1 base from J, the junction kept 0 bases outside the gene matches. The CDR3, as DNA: TGTGCCAGCAGGACTAGCGGGGGGAACACCGGGGAGCTGTTTTTT. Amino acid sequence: CASRTSGGNTGELFF.

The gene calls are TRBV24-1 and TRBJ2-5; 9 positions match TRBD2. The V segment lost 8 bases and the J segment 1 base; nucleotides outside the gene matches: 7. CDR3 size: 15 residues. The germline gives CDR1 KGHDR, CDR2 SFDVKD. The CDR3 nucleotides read TGTGCCACCACCCCCGGTAGCGGGGGCCAAGAGACCCAGTACTTC. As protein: CATTPGSGGQETQYF.

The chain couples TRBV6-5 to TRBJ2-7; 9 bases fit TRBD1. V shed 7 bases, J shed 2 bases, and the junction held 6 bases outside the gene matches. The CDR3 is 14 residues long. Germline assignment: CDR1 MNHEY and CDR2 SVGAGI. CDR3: CASTPGTGTYEQYF. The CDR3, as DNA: TGTGCCAGCACTCCCGGGACAGGGACCTACGAGCAGTACTTC.

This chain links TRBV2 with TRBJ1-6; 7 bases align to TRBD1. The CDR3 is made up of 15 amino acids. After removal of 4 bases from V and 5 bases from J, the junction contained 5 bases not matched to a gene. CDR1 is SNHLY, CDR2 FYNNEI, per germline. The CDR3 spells CASSVGGTDNSPLHF. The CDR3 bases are TGTGCCAGCAGTGTCGGCGGGACAGATAATTCACCCCTCCACTTT. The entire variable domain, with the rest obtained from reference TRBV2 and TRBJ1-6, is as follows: EPEVTQTPSHQVTQMGQEVILRCVPISNHLYFYWYRQILGQKVEFLVSFYNNEISEKSEIFDDQFSVERPDGSNFTLKIRSTKLEDSAMYFCASSVGGTDNSPLHFGNGTRLTVT.

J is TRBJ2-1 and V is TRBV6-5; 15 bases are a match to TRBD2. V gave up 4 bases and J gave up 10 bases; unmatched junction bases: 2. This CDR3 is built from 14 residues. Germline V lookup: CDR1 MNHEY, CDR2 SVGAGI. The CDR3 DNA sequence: TGTGCCAGCAGTTCGGGGACTAGCGGGGGGGAGCAGTTCTTC. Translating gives CASSSGTSGGEQFF.